This T cell receptor (beta chain) was documented in a study of blood T cell repertoires in COVID-19. Study at large: The study drew acute and convalescent COVID-19 samples from the United States, Italy and Spain. From T cells, B-cell-depleted T cells, or PBMCs came the material, which was cDNA or gDNA.

Germline lookup yields CDR1 LGHNA and CDR2 YSLEER. After removal of 4 bases from V and 5 bases from J, the junction contained 11 bases not matched to a gene. The CDR3 runs to 15 residues. In the study's own analysis: From reference gene primer amplification, estimates of nucleated cell counts were derived. Data came from immunoSEQ multiplex PCR; TCRdb stores just in-frame clones and leaves some out. V and J calls and clone size are as listed in that table; D and trimming were resolved from the DNA. This sample has over 250,000 clones, with 88% found just once. The clonotype was recovered from a woman aged 25-40 years with acute or convalescent COVID-19. The chain is built from TRBV4-3 and TRBJ2-7; 7 bases fit TRBD2. Sequencing used peripheral blood. CDR3 sequence reads: CASSPGGRGVNEQYF. CDR3 coding DNA: TGCGCCAGCAGCCCGGGGGGACGGGGTGTAAACGAGCAGTACTTC.